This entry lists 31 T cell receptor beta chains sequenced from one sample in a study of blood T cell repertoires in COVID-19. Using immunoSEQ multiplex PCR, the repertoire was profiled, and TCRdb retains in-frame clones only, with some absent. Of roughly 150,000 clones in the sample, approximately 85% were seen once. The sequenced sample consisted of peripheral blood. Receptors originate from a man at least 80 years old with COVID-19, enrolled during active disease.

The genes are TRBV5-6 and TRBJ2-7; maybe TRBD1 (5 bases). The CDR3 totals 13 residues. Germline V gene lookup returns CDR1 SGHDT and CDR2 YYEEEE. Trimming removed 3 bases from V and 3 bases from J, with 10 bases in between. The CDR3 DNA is TGTGCCAGCAGCTCACAAGACAGCTACGAGCAGTACTTC. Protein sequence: CASSSQDSYEQYF.

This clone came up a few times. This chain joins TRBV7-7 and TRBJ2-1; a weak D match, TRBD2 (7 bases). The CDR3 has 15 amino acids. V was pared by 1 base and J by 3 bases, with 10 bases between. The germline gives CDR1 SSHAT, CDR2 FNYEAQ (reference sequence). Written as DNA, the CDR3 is TGTGCCAGCAGCTTAGAGGGGGGGGGCTACAATGAGCAGTTCTTC. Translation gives CASSLEGGGYNEQFF.

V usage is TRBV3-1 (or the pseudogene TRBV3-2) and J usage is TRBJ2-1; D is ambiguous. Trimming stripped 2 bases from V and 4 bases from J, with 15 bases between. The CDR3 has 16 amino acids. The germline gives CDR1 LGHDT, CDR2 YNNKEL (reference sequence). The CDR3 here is CASSQRGTAVYNEQFF. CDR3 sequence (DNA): TGTGCCAGCAGCCAACGTGGCACAGCCGTATACAATGAGCAGTTCTTC.

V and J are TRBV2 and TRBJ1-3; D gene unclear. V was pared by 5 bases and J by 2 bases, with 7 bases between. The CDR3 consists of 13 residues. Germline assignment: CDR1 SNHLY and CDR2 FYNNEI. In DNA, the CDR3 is TGTGCCAGCAGTCCCGGGGCTGGAAACACCATATATTTT. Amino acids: CASSPGAGNTIYF.

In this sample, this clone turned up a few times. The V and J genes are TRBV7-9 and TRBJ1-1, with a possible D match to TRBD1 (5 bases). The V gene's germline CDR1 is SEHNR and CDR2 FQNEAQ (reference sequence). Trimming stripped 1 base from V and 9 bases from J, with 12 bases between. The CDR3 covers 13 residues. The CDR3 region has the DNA TGTGCCAGCAGCTTAGTTACTGACAGCCAAGCTTTCTTT. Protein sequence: CASSLVTDSQAFF.

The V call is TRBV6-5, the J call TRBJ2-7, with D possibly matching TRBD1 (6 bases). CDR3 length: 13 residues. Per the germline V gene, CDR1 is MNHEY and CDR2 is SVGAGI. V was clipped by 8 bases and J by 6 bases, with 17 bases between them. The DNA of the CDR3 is TGTGCCAGCCGGGACAACATACGCGTCGAGCAGTACTTC. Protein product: CASRDNIRVEQYF.

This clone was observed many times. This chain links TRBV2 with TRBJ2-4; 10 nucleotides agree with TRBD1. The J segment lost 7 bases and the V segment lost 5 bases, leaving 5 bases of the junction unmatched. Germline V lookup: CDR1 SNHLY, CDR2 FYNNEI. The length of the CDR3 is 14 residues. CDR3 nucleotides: TGTGCCAGCAGTTCCCGGACAGGGGGGAACATTCAGTACTTC. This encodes CASSSRTGGNIQYF. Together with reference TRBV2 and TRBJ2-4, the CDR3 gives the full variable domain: EPEVTQTPSHQVTQMGQEVILRCVPISNHLYFYWYRQILGQKVEFLVSFYNNEISEKSEIFDDQFSVERPDGSNFTLKIRSTKLEDSAMYFCASSSRTGGNIQYFGAGTRLSVL.

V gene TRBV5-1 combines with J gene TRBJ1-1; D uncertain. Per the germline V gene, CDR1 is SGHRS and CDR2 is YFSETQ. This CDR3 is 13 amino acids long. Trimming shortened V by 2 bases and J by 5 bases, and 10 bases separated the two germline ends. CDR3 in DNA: TGCGCCAGCAGCTTCGAGGGAGGGACTGAAGCTTTCTTT. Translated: CASSFEGGTEAFF.

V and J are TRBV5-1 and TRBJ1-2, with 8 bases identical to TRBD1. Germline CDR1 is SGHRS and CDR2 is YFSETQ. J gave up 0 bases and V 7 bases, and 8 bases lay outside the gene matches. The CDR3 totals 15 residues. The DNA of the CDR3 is TGCGCCAGCGCATTGGGACAGGTAGCTAACTATGGCTACACCTTC. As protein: CASALGQVANYGYTF.

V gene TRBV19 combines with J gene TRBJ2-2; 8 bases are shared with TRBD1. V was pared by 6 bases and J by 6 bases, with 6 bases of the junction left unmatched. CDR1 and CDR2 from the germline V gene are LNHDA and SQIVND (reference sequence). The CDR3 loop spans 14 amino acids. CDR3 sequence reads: CASRGQGQPGELFF. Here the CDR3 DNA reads TGTGCCAGTAGAGGACAGGGACAGCCCGGGGAGCTGTTTTTT. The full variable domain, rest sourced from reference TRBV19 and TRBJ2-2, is DGGITQSPKYLFRKEGQNVTLSCEQNLNHDAMYWYRQDPGQGLRLIYYSQIVNDFQKGDIAEGYSVSREKKESFPLTVTSAQKNPTAFYLCASRGQGQPGELFFGEGSRLTVL.

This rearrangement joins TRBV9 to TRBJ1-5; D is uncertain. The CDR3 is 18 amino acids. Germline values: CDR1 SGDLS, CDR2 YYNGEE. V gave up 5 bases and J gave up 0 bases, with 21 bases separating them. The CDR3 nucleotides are TGTGCCAGCAGGTTAAATCCCCCTTTACTAGATAGCAATCAGCCCCAGCATTTT. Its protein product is CASRLNPPLLDSNQPQHF.

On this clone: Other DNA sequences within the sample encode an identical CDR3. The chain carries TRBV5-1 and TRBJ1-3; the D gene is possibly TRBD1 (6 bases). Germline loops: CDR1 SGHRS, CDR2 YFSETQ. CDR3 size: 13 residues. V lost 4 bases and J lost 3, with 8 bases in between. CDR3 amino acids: CASSPQGGNTIYF. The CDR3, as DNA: TGCGCCAGCAGCCCACAGGGTGGAAACACCATATATTTT.

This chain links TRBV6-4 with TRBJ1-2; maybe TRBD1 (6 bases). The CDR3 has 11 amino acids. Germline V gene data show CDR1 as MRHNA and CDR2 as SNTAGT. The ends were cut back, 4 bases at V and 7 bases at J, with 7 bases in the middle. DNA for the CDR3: TGTGCCAGCAGTGGAGGGGGTGGCTACACCTTC. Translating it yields CASSGGGGYTF.

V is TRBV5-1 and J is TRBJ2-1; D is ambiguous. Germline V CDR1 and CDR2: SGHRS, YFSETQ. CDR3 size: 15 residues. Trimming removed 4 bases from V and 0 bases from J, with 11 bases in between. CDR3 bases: TGCGCCAGCAGCGCTCGAGGTACCTCCTACAATGAGCAGTTCTTC. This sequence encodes CASSARGTSYNEQFF.

CDR3 in DNA: TGTGCCAGCAGCCAAGGCCGGGACAGGGATCAGCCCCAGCATTTT. This encodes CASSQGRDRDQPQHF. The genes are TRBV4-2 and TRBJ1-5, with TRBD1 matching over 9 bases. Per the germline V gene, CDR1 is LGHNA and CDR2 is YNFKEQ. V shed 1 base and J 5 bases; nucleotides not matched to a gene: 3. The CDR3 contains 15 residues.

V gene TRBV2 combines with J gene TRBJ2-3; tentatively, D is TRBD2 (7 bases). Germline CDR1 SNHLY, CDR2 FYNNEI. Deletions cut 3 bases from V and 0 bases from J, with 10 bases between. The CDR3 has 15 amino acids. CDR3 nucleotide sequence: TGTGCCAGCAGTGATGCGGGGGCTAGCACAGATACGCAGTATTTT. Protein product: CASSDAGASTDTQYF. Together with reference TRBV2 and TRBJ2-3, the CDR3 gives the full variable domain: EPEVTQTPSHQVTQMGQEVILRCVPISNHLYFYWYRQILGQKVEFLVSFYNNEISEKSEIFDDQFSVERPDGSNFTLKIRSTKLEDSAMYFCASSDAGASTDTQYFGPGTRLTVL.

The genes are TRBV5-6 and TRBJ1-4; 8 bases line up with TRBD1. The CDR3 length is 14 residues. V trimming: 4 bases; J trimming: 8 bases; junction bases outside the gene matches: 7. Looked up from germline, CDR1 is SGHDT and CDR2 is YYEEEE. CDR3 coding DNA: TGTGCCAGCAGCCCAGGGACAGGAAACGAAAAACTGTTTTTT. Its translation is CASSPGTGNEKLFF.

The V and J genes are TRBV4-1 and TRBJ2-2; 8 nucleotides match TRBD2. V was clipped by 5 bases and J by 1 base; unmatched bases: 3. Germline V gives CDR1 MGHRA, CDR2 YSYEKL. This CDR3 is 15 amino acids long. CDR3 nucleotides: TGCGCCAGCAGCGACCGGGGGGGGAACACCGGGGAGCTGTTTTTT. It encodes CASSDRGGNTGELFF.

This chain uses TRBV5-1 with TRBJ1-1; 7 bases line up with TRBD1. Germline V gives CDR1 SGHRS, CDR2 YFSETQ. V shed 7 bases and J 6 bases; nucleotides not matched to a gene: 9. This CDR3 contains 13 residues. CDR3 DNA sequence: TGCGCCAGCTGCGATATGACAGGGTCTGAAGCTTTCTTT. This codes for CASCDMTGSEAFF.

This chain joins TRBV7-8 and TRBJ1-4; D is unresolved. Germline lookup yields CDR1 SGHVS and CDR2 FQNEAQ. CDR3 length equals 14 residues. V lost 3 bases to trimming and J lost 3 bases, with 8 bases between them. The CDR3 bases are TGTGCCAGCAGCTTGAGACAAGCTAATGAAAAACTGTTTTTT. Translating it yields CASSLRQANEKLFF.

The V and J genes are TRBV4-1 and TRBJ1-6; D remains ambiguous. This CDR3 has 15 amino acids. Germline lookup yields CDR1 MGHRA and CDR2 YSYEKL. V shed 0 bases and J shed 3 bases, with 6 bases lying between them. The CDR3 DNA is TGCGCCAGCAGCCAAGATTCCATCTATAATTCACCCCTCCACTTT. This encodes CASSQDSIYNSPLHF.

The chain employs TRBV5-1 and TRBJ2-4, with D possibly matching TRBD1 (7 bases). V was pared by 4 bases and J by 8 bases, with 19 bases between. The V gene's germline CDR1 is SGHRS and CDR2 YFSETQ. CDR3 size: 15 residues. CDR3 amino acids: CASSLMAGGLDIQYF. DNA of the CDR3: TGCGCCAGCAGCCTTATGGCAGGGGGGCTGGACATTCAGTACTTC.

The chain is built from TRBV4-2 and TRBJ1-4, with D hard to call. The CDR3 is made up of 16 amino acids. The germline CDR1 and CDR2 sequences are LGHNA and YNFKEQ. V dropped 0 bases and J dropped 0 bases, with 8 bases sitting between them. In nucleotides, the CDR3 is TGTGCCAGCAGCCAAGAAGGAACAGCAACTAATGAAAAACTGTTTTTT. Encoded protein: CASSQEGTATNEKLFF.

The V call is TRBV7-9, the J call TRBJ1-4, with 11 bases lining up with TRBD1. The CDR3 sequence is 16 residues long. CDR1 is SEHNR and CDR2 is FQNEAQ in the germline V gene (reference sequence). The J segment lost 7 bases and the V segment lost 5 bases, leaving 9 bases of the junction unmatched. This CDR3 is CASSPGGTGGSEKLFF. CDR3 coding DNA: TGTGCCAGCAGCCCCGGGGGGACAGGGGGGTCTGAAAAACTGTTTTTT.

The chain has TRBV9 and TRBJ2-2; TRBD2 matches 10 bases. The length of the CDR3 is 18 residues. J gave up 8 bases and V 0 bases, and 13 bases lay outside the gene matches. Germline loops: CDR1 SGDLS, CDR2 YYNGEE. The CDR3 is CASSVEFRGGLATGELFF. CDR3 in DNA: TGTGCCAGCAGCGTAGAATTTCGAGGGGGACTAGCGACGGGGGAGCTGTTTTTT. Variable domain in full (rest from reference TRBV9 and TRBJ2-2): DSGVTQTPKHLITATGQRVTLRCSPRSGDLSVYWYQQSLDQGLQFLIQYYNGEERAKGNILERFSAQQFPDLHSELNLSSLELGDSALYFCASSVEFRGGLATGELFFGEGSRLTVL.

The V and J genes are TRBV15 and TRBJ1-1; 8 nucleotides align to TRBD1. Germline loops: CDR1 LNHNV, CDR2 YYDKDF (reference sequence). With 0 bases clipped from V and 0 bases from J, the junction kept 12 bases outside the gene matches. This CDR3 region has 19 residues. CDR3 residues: CATSRDRQGRFYLNTEAFF. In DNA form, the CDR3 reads TGTGCCACCAGCAGAGACCGACAGGGGAGGTTTTACTTGAACACTGAAGCTTTCTTT.

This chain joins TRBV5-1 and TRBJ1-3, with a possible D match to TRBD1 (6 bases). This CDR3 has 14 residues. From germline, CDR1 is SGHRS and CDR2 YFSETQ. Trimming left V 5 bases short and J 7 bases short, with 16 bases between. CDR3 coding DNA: TGCGCCAGCAGTCCGGGACAAACCCGGAACACCATATATTTT. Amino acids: CASSPGQTRNTIYF.

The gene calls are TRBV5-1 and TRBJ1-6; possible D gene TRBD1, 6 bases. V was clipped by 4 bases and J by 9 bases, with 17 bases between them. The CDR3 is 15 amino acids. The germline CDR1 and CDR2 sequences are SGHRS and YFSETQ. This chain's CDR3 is CASSAGWGGGSPLHF. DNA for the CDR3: TGCGCCAGCAGCGCCGGATGGGGAGGGGGTTCACCCCTCCACTTT.

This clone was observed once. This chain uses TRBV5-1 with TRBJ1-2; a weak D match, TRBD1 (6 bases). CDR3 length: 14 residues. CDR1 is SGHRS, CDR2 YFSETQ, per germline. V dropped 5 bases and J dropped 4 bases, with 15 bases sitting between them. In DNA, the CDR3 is TGCGCCAGCAGGCCGGGGGGCGAGTCCTATGGCTACACCTTC. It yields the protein CASRPGGESYGYTF.

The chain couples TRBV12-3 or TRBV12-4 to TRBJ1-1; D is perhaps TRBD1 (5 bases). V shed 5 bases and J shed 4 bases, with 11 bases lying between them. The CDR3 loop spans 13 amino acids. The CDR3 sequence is CASSINRFTEAFF. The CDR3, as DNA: TGTGCCAGCAGTATAAACAGGTTCACTGAAGCTTTCTTT.

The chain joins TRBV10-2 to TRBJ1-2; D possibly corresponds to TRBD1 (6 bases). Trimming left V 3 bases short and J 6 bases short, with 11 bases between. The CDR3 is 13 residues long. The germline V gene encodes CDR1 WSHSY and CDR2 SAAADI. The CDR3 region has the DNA TGCGCCAGCAGTGAAGTCAGGGGTCATGGCTACACCTTC. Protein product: CASSEVRGHGYTF.